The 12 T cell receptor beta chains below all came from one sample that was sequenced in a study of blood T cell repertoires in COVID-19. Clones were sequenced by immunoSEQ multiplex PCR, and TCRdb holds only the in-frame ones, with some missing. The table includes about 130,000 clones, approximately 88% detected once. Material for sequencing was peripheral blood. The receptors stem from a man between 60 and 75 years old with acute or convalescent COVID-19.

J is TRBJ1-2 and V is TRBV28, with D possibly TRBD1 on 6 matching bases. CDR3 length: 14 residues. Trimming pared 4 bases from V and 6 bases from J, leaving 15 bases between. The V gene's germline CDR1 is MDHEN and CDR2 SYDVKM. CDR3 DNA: TGTGCCAGCAGTTCCCAGGGACAAGTCCATGGCTACACCTTC. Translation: CASSSQGQVHGYTF.

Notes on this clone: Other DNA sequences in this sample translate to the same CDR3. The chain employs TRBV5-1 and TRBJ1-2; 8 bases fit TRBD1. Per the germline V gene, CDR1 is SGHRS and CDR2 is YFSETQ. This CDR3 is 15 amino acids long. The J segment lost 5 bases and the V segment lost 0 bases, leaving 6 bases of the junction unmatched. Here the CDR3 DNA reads TGCGCCAGCAGCTTGGGCGGACAGGGCGGTTATGGCTACACCTTC. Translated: CASSLGGQGGYGYTF.

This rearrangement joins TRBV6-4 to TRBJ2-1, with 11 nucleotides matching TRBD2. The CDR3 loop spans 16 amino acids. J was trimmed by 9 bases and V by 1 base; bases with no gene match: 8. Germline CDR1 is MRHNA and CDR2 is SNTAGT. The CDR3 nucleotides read TGTGCCAGCAGTGACTGGGGACTAGCGGCGGGGAGTGAGCAGTTCTTC. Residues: CASSDWGLAAGSEQFF.

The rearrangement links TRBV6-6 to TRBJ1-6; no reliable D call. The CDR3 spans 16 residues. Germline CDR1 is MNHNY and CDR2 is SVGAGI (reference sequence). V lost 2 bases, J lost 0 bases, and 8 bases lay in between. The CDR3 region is CASSYLQSSYNSPLHF. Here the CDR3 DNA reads TGTGCCAGCAGTTACCTACAGAGCTCCTATAATTCACCCCTCCACTTT.

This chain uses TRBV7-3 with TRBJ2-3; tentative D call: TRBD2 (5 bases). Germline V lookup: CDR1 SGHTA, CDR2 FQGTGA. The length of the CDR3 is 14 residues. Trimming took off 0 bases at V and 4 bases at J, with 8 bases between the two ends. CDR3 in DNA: TGTGCCAGCAGCTTAACCGGGGTAGCAGATACGCAGTATTTT. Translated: CASSLTGVADTQYF.

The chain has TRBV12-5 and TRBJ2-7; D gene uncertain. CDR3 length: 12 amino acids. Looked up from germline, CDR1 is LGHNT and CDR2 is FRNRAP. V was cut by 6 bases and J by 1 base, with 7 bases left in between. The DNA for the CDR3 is TGTGCTAGTGGAGACATTTCCTACGAGCAGTACTTC. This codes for CASGDISYEQYF.

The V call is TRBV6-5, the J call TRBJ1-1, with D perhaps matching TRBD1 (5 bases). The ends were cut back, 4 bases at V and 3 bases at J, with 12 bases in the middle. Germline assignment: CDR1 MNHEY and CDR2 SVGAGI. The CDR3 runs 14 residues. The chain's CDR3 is CASSSVARDTEAFF. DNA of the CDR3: TGTGCCAGCAGTTCCGTCGCCAGGGACACTGAAGCTTTCTTT.

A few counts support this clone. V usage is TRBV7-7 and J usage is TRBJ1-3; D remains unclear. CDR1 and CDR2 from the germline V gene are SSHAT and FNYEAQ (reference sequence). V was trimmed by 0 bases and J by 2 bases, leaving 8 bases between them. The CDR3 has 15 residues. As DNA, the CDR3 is TGTGCCAGCAGCTTAGCCCCGGGTGCTGGAAACACCATATATTTT. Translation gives CASSLAPGAGNTIYF.

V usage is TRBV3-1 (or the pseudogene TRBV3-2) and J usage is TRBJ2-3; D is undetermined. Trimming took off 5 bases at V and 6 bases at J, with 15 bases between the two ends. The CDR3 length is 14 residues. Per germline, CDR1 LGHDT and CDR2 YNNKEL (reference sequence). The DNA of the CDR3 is TGTGCCAGCAGCTTCTCGACCGCGGAGGATACGCAGTATTTT. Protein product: CASSFSTAEDTQYF.

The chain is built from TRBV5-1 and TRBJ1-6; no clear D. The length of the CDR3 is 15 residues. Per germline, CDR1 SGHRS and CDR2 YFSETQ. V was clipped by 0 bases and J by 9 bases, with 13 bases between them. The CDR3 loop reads CASSLAPEVSSPLHF. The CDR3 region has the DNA TGCGCCAGCAGCTTGGCCCCCGAGGTCAGTTCACCCCTCCACTTT. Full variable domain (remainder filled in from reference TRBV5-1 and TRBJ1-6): KAGVTQTPRYLIKTRGQQVTLSCSPISGHRSVSWYQQTPGQGLQFLFEYFSETQRNKGNFPGRFSGRQFSNSRSEMNVSTLELGDSALYLCASSLAPEVSSPLHFGNGTRLTVT.

The CDR3 DNA is TGTGCCAGCTCACAGAACACCCAAGAGACCCAGTACTTC. It encodes CASSQNTQETQYF. The chain carries TRBV18 and TRBJ2-5; D remains ambiguous. This CDR3 is 13 amino acids long. The germline V gene encodes CDR1 KGHSH and CDR2 LQKENI. Trimming removed 4 bases from V and 1 base from J, with 7 bases in between.

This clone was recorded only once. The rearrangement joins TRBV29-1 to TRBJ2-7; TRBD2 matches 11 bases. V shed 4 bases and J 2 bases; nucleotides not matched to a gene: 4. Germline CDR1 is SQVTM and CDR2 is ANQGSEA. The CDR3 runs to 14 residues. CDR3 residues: CSVVLAGVTYEQYF. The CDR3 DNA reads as TGCAGCGTTGTACTAGCGGGAGTTACCTACGAGCAGTACTTC.